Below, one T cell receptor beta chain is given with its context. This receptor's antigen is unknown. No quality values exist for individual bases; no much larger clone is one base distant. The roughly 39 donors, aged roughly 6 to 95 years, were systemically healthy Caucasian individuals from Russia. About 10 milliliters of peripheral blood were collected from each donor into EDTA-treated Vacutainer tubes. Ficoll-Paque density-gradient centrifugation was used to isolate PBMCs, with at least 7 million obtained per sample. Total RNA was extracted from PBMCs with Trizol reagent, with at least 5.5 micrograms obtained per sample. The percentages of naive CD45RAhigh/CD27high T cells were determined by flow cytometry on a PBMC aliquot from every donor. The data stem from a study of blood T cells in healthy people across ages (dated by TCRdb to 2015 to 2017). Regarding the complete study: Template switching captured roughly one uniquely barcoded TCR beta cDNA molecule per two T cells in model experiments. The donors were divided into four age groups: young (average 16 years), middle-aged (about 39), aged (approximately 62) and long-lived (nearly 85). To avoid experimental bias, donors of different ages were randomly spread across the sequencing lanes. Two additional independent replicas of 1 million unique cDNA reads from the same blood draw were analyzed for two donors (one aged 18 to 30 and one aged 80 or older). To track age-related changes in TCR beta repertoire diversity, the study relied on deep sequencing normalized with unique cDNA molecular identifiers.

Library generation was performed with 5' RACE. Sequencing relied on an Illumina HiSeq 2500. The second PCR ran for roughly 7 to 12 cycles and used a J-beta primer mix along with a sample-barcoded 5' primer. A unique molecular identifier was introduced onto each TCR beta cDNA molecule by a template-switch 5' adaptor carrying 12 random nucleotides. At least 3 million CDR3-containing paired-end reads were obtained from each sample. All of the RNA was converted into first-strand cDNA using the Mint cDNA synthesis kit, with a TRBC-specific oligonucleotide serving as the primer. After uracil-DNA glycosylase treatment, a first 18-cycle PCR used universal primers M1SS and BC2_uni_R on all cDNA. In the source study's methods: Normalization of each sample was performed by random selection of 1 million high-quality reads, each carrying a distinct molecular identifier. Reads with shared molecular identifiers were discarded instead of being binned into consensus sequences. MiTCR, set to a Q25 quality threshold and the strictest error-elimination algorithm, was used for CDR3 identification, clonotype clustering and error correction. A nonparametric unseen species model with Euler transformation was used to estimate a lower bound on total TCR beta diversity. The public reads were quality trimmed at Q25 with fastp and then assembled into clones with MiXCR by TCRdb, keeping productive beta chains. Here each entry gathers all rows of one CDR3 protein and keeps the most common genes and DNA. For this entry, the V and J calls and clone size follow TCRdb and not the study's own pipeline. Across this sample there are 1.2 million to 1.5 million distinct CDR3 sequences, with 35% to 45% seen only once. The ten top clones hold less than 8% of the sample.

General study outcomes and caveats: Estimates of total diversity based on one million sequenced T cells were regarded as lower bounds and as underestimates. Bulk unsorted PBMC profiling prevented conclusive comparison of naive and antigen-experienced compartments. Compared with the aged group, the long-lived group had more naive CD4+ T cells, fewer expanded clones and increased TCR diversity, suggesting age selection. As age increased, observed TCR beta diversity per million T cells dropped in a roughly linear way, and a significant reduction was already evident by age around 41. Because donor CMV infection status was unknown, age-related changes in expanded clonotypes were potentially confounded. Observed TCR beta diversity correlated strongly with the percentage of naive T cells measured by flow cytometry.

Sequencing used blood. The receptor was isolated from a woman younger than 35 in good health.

This receptor carries the CDR3 CASTLGGSGNTEAFF. At the DNA level, the sequence is TGTGCCAGCACCCTAGGGGGCTCGGGGAACACTGAAGCTTTCTTT. This sequence uses TRBV6-5 and TRBJ1-1; TRBD1 matches 7 bases in the middle. CDR1 and CDR2 (MNHEY, SVGAGI) derive from the germline V gene. The CDR3, from cysteine to phenylalanine, totals 15 residues. Of the read, only the CDR3 DNA is kept; its 45 bases are in frame from base 1. Trimmed from V: 7 bases; trimmed from J: 1 base; junction bases lacking a gene match: 9.